The 11 T cell receptor beta chains given below trace back to one sample, sequenced in a study of Ad26.COV2.S vaccination and SARS-CoV-2 variants. Assay used: immunoSEQ multiplex PCR; TCRdb lists only in-frame clones, some missing. The data show about 430,000 clones, with 80% to 95% seen just once and 12% held by the top ten. The treatment: roughly 19 received Ad26.COV2.S at low or high dose, single or two shots; 5 received placebo; per-sample allocation not given. Sampling occurred on day 63 after the first vaccine or placebo injection. The sample in question was peripheral blood, obtained in a trial of Ad26.COV2.S vaccine versus placebo. These receptors were taken from a person between 18 and 65 years old who received the Ad26.COV2.S COVID-19 vaccine or a placebo.

The rearrangement uses TRBV5-1 and TRBJ2-3; TRBD1 agrees at 10 bases. The CDR3 is 14 residues long. V shed 4 bases, J shed 3 bases, and the junction held 2 bases outside the gene matches. Germline CDR1 and CDR2: SGHRS and YFSETQ. In DNA, the CDR3 is TGCGCCAGCAGCCCGGACAGGGGGACAGATACGCAGTATTTT. Translating it yields CASSPDRGTDTQYF.

J is TRBJ2-7 and V is TRBV7-3, with 7 nucleotides matching TRBD1. The CDR3 extends over 13 amino acids. Looked up from germline, CDR1 is SGHTA and CDR2 is FQGTGA. Trimming took 4 bases from V and 2 from J; bases not matched to a gene: 2. The CDR3 here is CASSYGQAYEQYF. The CDR3 DNA reads TGTGCCAGCAGCTACGGACAGGCCTACGAGCAGTACTTC.

The V call is TRBV11-2, the J call TRBJ2-7, with TRBD2 identical over 13 bases. The germline V gene encodes CDR1 SGHAT and CDR2 FQNNGV. This CDR3 is 16 amino acids long. V was pared by 5 bases and J by 6 bases, with 10 bases of the junction left unmatched. The CDR3 nucleotides are TGTGCCAGCAGCCTTACCGGACTAGCGGGAGCTCGCGAGCAGTACTTC. Encoded protein: CASSLTGLAGAREQYF.

Only a few counts were recorded for this clone. The rearrangement joins TRBV7-2 to TRBJ2-1; D possibly corresponds to TRBD2 (6 bases). Germline-derived CDR1 and CDR2 are SGHTA and FQGNSA. This CDR3 comprises 15 residues. Deletions cut 6 bases from V and 2 bases from J, with 14 bases between. CDR3 sequence (DNA): TGTGCCAGCAGGCCAAGGGACTTCGCCTACAATGAGCAGTTCTTC. Amino acids: CASRPRDFAYNEQFF.

The gene calls are TRBV7-8 and TRBJ1-1, with D hard to call. The germline V and J ends were trimmed by 2 bases and 4 bases, with 14 bases remaining between them. CDR3 length equals 15 residues. Germline-derived CDR1 and CDR2 are SGHVS and FQNEAQ. The CDR3 nucleotides read TGTGCCAGCAGCTTATTTGTGTCTTCGGGCACTGAAGCTTTCTTT. It yields the protein CASSLFVSSGTEAFF.

The V gene is TRBV19, the J gene TRBJ1-1; 7 positions match TRBD1. The CDR3 contains 14 residues. Germline values: CDR1 LNHDA, CDR2 SQIVND (reference sequence). The V segment lost 6 bases and the J segment 3 bases; nucleotides outside the gene matches: 7. CDR3 in amino acids: CASRREQGDTEAFF. The CDR3 DNA follows: TGTGCCAGTAGAAGGGAGCAGGGGGACACTGAAGCTTTCTTT.

The rearrangement links TRBV4-3 to TRBJ2-7; 7 bases agree with TRBD1. This CDR3 comprises 17 residues. The J segment lost 2 bases and the V segment lost 3 bases, leaving 13 bases of the junction unmatched. CDR1 is LGHNA and CDR2 is YSLEER in the germline V gene. The CDR3 reads CASSHGLPGQSTYEQYF. In nucleotides, the CDR3 is TGCGCCAGCAGCCACGGTCTACCGGGACAGTCAACCTACGAGCAGTACTTC.

The V call is TRBV19, the J call TRBJ1-5, with TRBD1 identical over 7 bases. J was trimmed by 3 bases and V by 5 bases; bases with no gene match: 10. The CDR3 consists of 16 residues. Germline CDR1 is LNHDA and CDR2 is SQIVND (reference sequence). The CDR3 spells CASSPQPDRANQPQHF. The CDR3 DNA reads as TGTGCCAGTAGTCCACAACCCGACAGGGCCAATCAGCCCCAGCATTTT.

The rearrangement uses TRBV7-9 and TRBJ2-3, with 9 bases matching TRBD1. Looked up from germline, CDR1 is SEHNR and CDR2 is FQNEAQ (reference sequence). V trimming: 3 bases; J trimming: 1 base; junction bases outside the gene matches: 11. The CDR3 length is 18 residues. The CDR3 DNA reads TGTGCCAGCAGCTTTCTTCAGGTTCGGGACAGGGGCACAGATACGCAGTATTTT. It yields the protein CASSFLQVRDRGTDTQYF. The full variable domain, with the rest looked up from reference TRBV7-9 and TRBJ2-3, is DTGVSQNPRHKITKRGQNVTFRCDPISEHNRLYWYRQTLGQGPEFLTYFQNEAQLEKSRLLSDRFSAERPKGSFSTLEIQRTEQGDSAMYLCASSFLQVRDRGTDTQYFGPGTRLTVL.

This clone was seen only a few times. The genes are TRBV2 and TRBJ2-1, with 8 bases matching TRBD2. The V segment lost 7 bases and the J segment 6 bases; nucleotides outside the gene matches: 8. Germline V gives CDR1 SNHLY, CDR2 FYNNEI. This CDR3 comprises 14 residues. The CDR3 DNA follows: TGTGCCAGCATAGGTGTACTAGCGGCCAATGAGCAGTTCTTC. It yields the protein CASIGVLAANEQFF.

A remark on this clone: Other DNA sequences in the same sample also yield this CDR3. The rearrangement uses TRBV28 and TRBJ2-5; D possibly uses TRBD1 or TRBD2 (5 bases each). The CDR3 contains 16 residues. The germline V gene has CDR1 MDHEN and CDR2 SYDVKM. Trimming took off 1 base at V and 4 bases at J, with 16 bases between the two ends. DNA of the CDR3: TGTGCCAGCAGTTTATCCCTTGGGGGAGACGGAGAGACCCAGTACTTC. It specifies CASSLSLGGDGETQYF.